The clone carrying this TCR beta chain was counted only a few times. Its antigen is currently unknown. These data originate in a study of T cells in Graves' hyperthyroidism and ophthalmopathy. Findings of the study overall: The majority of expanded thyroid clonotypes above 0.001 also appeared in blood. The model foresaw ophthalmopathy a median approximately 6.1 months prior to onset.

It was RNA transcripts that yielded the amplified TCR beta CDR3 regions. The HTBI primer set was used in a first-round RT-PCR of the TCR CDR3. From the multiplex PCR reads, TCRdb called clonotypes with MiXCR, one entry per CDR3 protein. Of about 590,000 distinct CDR3 sequences listed, over 12% are singletons. Diagnosis relied on clinical symptoms, serum thyroxine and TRAb, thyroid ultrasound and orbital computed tomography. PBMCs were sourced from roughly 9.3 ml fresh peripheral blood. After removal of 2 bases from V and 2 bases from J, the junction contained 12 bases not matched to a gene. This CDR3 spans 20 amino acids. CDR1 MNHNS and CDR2 SASEGT come from the germline V gene.

The J gene is TRBJ2-5, the V gene TRBV6-1; 15 bases map to TRBD2. Sequenced: blood. The receptor comes from a young woman with Graves' ophthalmopathy. CDR3 DNA sequence: TGTGCCAGCAGTGAATTACCCCCCGGGACTAGCGGGAGGAGGCAAGAGACCCAGTACTTC. Translation: CASSELPPGTSGRRQETQYF.